This T cell receptor beta chain was profiled in a study of identical twins. In TCRdb, the 5' RACE reads were re-called with MiXCR into one record per CDR3 protein. The sample contains some 1,700,000 distinct CDR3 sequences, more than 30% of which appear only once. Findings and limits, study-wide: The study drew conclusions from cross-sectional statistical analysis, not from following the same donors.

About this clonotype: Its antigen is unknown.

The receptor's source is a newborn girl in good health. The sample comprised cord blood.

The CDR3, as DNA: TGTGCCACCCCTGGGACAGGGGGGGAGGCTTTCTTT. Amino acids: CATPGTGGEAFF. The rearrangement joins TRBV24-1 to TRBJ1-1, with 11 bases lining up with TRBD1. The J segment lost 11 bases and the V segment lost 9 bases, leaving 7 bases of the junction unmatched. Germline V gene data show CDR1 as KGHDR and CDR2 as SFDVKD. The CDR3 has 12 residues.